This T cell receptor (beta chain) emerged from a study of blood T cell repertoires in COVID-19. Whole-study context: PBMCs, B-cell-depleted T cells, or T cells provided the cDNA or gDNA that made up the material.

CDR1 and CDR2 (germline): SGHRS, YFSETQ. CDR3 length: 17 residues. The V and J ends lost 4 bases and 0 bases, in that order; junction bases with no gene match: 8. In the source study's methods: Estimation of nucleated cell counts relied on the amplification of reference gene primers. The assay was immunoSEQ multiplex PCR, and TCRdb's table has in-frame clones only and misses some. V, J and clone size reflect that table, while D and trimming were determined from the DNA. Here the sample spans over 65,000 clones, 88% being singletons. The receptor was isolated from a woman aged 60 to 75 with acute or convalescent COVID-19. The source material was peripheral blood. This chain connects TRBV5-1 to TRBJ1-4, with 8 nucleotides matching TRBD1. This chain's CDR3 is CASSGQGDTTTNEKLFF. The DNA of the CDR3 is TGCGCCAGCAGCGGACAGGGAGACACGACAACTAATGAAAAACTGTTTTTT.